This T cell receptor delta chain is drawn from a study of gammadelta T cells in human blood. This clone is deemed large (0.1 to 1%). TCRdb reanalysed the RT-PCR reads with CATT. This table has around 1,800 delta-chain clones, about 6.8% appearing once. CDR3 length: 14 amino acids. Germline assignment: CDR1 TVYSNPD and CDR2 GDNSRS (reference sequence). With 2 bases clipped from V and 0 bases from J, the junction kept 4 bases outside the gene matches. The J gene is TRDJ1, the V gene TRDV3, with 9 bases identical to TRDD3. The clonotype originates from a human fetus. Sequencing input: non-Vgamma9Vdelta2 gamma-delta T cells from fetal blood. The CDR3 nucleotides are TGTGCCTTTCACCCTGGGGGATACACCGATAAACTCATCTTT. Protein: CAFHPGGYTDKLIF.